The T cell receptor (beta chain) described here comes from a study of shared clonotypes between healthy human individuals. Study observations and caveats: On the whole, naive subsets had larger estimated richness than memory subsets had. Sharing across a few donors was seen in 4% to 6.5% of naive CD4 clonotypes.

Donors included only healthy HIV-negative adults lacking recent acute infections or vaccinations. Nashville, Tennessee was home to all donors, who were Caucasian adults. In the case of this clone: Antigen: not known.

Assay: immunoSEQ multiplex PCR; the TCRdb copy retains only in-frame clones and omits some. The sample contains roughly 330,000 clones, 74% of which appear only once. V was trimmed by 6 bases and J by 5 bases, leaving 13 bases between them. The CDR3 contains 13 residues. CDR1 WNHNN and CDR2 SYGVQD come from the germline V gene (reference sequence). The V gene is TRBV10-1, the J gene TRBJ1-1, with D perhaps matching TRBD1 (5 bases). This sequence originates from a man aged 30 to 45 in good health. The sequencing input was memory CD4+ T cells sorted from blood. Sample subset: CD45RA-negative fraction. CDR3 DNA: TGCGCCAGCAGCGAGCCAGGGATTACTGAAGCTTTCTTT. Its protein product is CASSEPGITEAFF.